The 18 T cell receptor beta chains below were found in one sample sequenced in a study of early T cells in non-severe SARS-CoV-2 infection. TCRdb reprocessed the 5' RACE reads with MiXCR, giving one entry per CDR3 protein. Of nearly 30,000 distinct CDR3 sequences in the sample, about 5.7% were seen once. The sample comprised whole blood. The receptors derive from an adult who was a healthcare worker with PCR-confirmed SARS-CoV-2 infection or an uninfected control (not recorded which).

There are a few counts of this clonotype. V and J are TRBV19 and TRBJ2-1; 9 bases match TRBD2. This CDR3 spans 16 amino acids. The germline CDR1 and CDR2 sequences are LNHDA and SQIVND (reference sequence). The trim removed 7 bases at V and 9 bases at J, leaving 16 bases unmatched. In nucleotides, the CDR3 is TGTGCCAGTACCGATTGGAGGTTAGCGGGGGATGGTGAGCAGTTCTTC. Amino acid sequence: CASTDWRLAGDGEQFF.

At least ten counts were recorded for this clonotype. The rearrangement links TRBV28 to TRBJ1-5; D unresolved. CDR1 and CDR2 (germline): MDHEN, SYDVKM. Trimming stripped 11 bases from V and 1 base from J, with 9 bases between. The CDR3 loop spans 12 amino acids. The CDR3 nucleotides read TGTGCCGGCGGGCCGAGCAATCAGCCCCAGCATTTT. It codes for CAGGPSNQPQHF.

This clonotype was seen repeatedly, ten times or more. J is TRBJ2-1 and V is TRBV27; the D gene is possibly TRBD2 (6 bases). Looked up from germline, CDR1 is MNHEY and CDR2 is SMNVEV (reference sequence). The V end was cut by 6 bases, the J end by 10 bases, with 16 bases between. This CDR3 is 13 amino acids long. CDR3 coding DNA: TGTGCCAGCAGAGAGGGACTTCTTGGGGAGCAGTTCTTC. Its translation: CASREGLLGEQFF.

There are many counts of this clonotype. The chain couples TRBV10-2 to TRBJ1-2; the D is unclear. V lost 0 bases, J lost 5 bases, and 7 bases lay in between. This CDR3 is built from 13 residues. Germline-derived CDR1 and CDR2 are WSHSY and SAAADI. The CDR3 protein is CASSESVGYGYTF. CDR3 DNA: TGCGCCAGCAGTGAGTCAGTTGGGTATGGCTACACCTTC.

This clonotype came up many times. This chain uses TRBV5-1 with TRBJ2-5; D may match TRBD1 or TRBD2 (6 bases each). CDR3 length equals 13 residues. In germline, CDR1 is SGHRS, CDR2 YFSETQ. Trimming took 2 bases from V and 4 from J, leaving 9 bases between them. CDR3 sequence: CASSLGGGETQYF. The CDR3, as DNA: TGCGCCAGCAGCTTAGGGGGAGGAGAGACCCAGTACTTC.

The V call is TRBV5-4, the J call TRBJ2-2; 11 bases are shared with TRBD2. V lost 2 bases, J lost 5 bases, and 5 bases stayed unmatched. The CDR3 totals 16 residues. Germline assignment: CDR1 SGHNT and CDR2 YYREEE (reference sequence). The CDR3 DNA sequence: TGTGCCAGCAGCTTCGGACTAGCGGGCGTAACCGGGGAGCTGTTTTTT. Its protein is CASSFGLAGVTGELFF.

Only a few counts were recorded for this clonotype. This chain links TRBV7-8 with TRBJ2-1; no definite D call. Germline CDR1 and CDR2: SGHVS and FQNEAQ. The CDR3 contains 10 residues. Trimming cost V 6 bases and J 8 bases, with 5 bases left between them. CDR3 amino acids: CASSHHEQFF. The DNA for the CDR3 is TGTGCCAGCAGTCACCATGAGCAGTTCTTC.

This clonotype has a count of ten or more. The rearrangement uses TRBV4-3 and TRBJ2-1; D is unclear. This CDR3 is built from 15 residues. The V and J ends lost 0 bases and 3 bases respectively, with 9 bases between them. Per germline, CDR1 LGHNA and CDR2 YSLEER. The CDR3 coding sequence is TGCGCCAGCAGCCAAGACCTAGGTCGCTACAATGAGCAGTTCTTC. Translated, it gives CASSQDLGRYNEQFF.

The table lists this clonotype with many counts. The V call is TRBV4-2, the J call TRBJ2-7; D is unresolved. The CDR3 spans 14 residues. The V end lost 1 base, the J end lost 3 bases, and 10 bases lay between the germline ends. Germline CDR1 and CDR2: LGHNA and YNFKEQ. The CDR3 sequence: CASSQVDSNYEQYF. The CDR3 DNA is TGTGCCAGCAGCCAAGTTGACTCTAACTACGAGCAGTACTTC.

This clonotype has just a few counts. The gene calls are TRBV6-6 and TRBJ2-5; tentatively, D is TRBD2 (5 bases). Germline CDR1 and CDR2: MNHNY and SVGAGI (reference sequence). The CDR3 covers 12 residues. V lost 5 bases and J lost 4, with 8 bases in between. In nucleotides, the CDR3 is TGTGCCAGCAGTGGCGGAGGAGAGACCCAGTACTTC. It codes for CASSGGGETQYF.

This clonotype was recorded at least ten times. V usage is TRBV6-1 and J usage is TRBJ1-1; no reliable D call. V lost 1 base and J lost 6, with 6 bases in between. Germline loops: CDR1 MNHNS, CDR2 SASEGT. The CDR3 spans 12 residues. This CDR3 reads CASSEERAEAFF. The DNA of the CDR3 is TGTGCCAGCAGTGAAGAGAGAGCTGAAGCTTTCTTT.

This clonotype was detected many times. The CDR3 region has the DNA TGTGCCAGCAGGCGATGGGGCGGGGGCACAGATACGCAGTATTTT. As protein: CASRRWGGGTDTQYF. The chain is built from TRBV28 and TRBJ2-3, with D tentatively TRBD2 (6 bases). The germline CDR1 and CDR2 sequences are MDHEN and SYDVKM. CDR3 length: 15 amino acids. Trimming shortened V by 6 bases and J by 1 base, and 14 bases separated the two germline ends.

This clonotype was picked up many times. The V gene is TRBV28, the J gene TRBJ2-7, with D uncertain. Germline-derived CDR1 and CDR2 are MDHEN and SYDVKM. V lost 4 bases, J lost 6 bases, and 7 bases lay in between. The CDR3 covers 11 residues. CDR3 in amino acids: CASSSGGEQYF. CDR3 coding DNA: TGTGCCAGCAGTTCGGGTGGCGAGCAGTACTTC.

This clonotype was recorded many times. V gene TRBV27 combines with J gene TRBJ2-3; TRBD1 or TRBD2 may be the D gene (5 bases each). CDR1 MNHEY and CDR2 SMNVEV come from the germline V gene (reference sequence). This CDR3 has 16 amino acids. Trimming shortened V by 8 bases and J by 2 bases, and 20 bases separated the two germline ends. The CDR3 coding sequence is TGTGCCAGCCAGAAGTTGGGGGTGATGGACACAGATACGCAGTATTTT. It yields the protein CASQKLGVMDTDTQYF.

The gene calls are TRBV28 and TRBJ2-2; TRBD2 is a possible D gene (6 bases). The CDR3 has 13 residues. V was trimmed by 3 bases and J by 5 bases, leaving 7 bases between them. Germline V lookup: CDR1 MDHEN, CDR2 SYDVKM. The CDR3: CASSFGGTGELFF. The CDR3 DNA reads as TGTGCCAGCAGTTTCGGGGGTACCGGGGAGCTGTTTTTT.

This clonotype was observed many times. V usage is TRBV19 and J usage is TRBJ2-5, with 14 bases that match TRBD2. The CDR3 extends over 17 amino acids. The ends lost 4 bases at V and 1 base at J; junction bases unmatched: 5. The germline gives CDR1 LNHDA, CDR2 SQIVND (reference sequence). The CDR3 region is CASSNGLAGGSQETQYF. DNA for the CDR3: TGTGCCAGTAGTAACGGACTAGCGGGGGGATCCCAAGAGACCCAGTACTTC.

The gene calls are TRBV6-2 or TRBV6-3 and TRBJ2-1; D gene unclear. Trimming cost V 2 bases and J 1 base, with 9 bases left between them. Germline V gene sequence: CDR1 MNHEY, CDR2 SVGEGT. The CDR3 has 15 residues. The DNA of the CDR3 is TGTGCCAGCAGTTACGGGATGGGTTCCTACAATGAGCAGTTCTTC. Amino acid sequence: CASSYGMGSYNEQFF.

The table lists this clonotype with many counts. This rearrangement joins TRBV20-1 to TRBJ1-2; D unclear. V was pared by 3 bases and J by 10 bases, with 12 bases between. The CDR3 totals 11 residues. Germline V gene data show CDR1 as DFQATT and CDR2 as SNEGSKA (reference sequence). The CDR3: CSARRTVFYTF. Here the CDR3 DNA reads TGCAGTGCTAGGCGGACGGTTTTCTACACCTTC.